The clone carrying this T cell receptor (beta chain) was seen only a few times. Source study methods: Quantification of nucleated cells was approximated via reference gene primer amplification. Assay used: immunoSEQ multiplex PCR; TCRdb lists only in-frame clones, some missing. Clonal size and the V and J genes are those of that table, whereas D and trimming came from the DNA. The sample holds some 140,000 clones, about 90% seen once. This sample is drawn from a study of blood T cell repertoires in COVID-19. In the study overall: The analysed material was cDNA or gDNA that came from T cells, B-cell-depleted T cells, or PBMCs.

The CDR3 length is 13 residues. V lost 2 bases, J lost 8 bases, and 5 bases stayed unmatched. CDR1 and CDR2 (germline): MDHEN, SYDVKM. The chain joins TRBV28 to TRBJ1-1, with TRBD1 matching over 7 bases. Sequencing input: peripheral blood. The receptor comes from a woman in her 50s who had recovered from COVID-19. CDR3 DNA sequence: TGTGCCAGCAGTTTAGTAGGGGGCTCAGAAGCTTTCTTT. This gives the protein CASSLVGGSEAFF.